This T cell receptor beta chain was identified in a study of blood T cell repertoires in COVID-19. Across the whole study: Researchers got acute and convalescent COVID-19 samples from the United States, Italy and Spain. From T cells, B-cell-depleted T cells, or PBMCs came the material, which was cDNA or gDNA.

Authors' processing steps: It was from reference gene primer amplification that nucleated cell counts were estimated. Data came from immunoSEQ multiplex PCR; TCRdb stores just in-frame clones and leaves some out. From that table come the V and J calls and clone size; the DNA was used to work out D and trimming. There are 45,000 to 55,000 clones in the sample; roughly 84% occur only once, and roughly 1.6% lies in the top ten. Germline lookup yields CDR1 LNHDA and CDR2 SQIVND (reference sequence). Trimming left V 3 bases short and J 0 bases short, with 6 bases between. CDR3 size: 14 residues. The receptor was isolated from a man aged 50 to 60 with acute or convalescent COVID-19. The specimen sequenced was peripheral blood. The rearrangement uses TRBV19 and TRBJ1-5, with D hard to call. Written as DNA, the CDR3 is TGTGCCAGTAGTATCACTAATAGCAATCAGCCCCAGCATTTT. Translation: CASSITNSNQPQHF. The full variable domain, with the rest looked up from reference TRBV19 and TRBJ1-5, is DGGITQSPKYLFRKEGQNVTLSCEQNLNHDAMYWYRQDPGQGLRLIYYSQIVNDFQKGDIAEGYSVSREKKESFPLTVTSAQKNPTAFYLCASSITNSNQPQHFGDGTRLSIL.